This TCR beta chain was captured by sequencing in a study of blood T cell repertoires in COVID-19. Study background: Samples came from the United States, Italy and Spain, spanning acute and convalescent COVID-19. The analysed material was cDNA or gDNA that came from T cells, B-cell-depleted T cells, or PBMCs.

The CDR3 extends over 16 amino acids. The ends lost 1 base at V and 7 bases at J; junction bases unmatched: 6. Germline loops: CDR1 SGHTA, CDR2 FQGNSA. Methods used by the authors: Estimation of nucleated cell counts was performed using reference gene primer amplification. The table came from immunoSEQ multiplex PCR; TCRdb's copy has only in-frame clones and leaves some out. V, J and clone size are those of that table, while D and trimming were read from the DNA. The table has 100,000 to 150,000 clones, approximately 80% seen once; the top ten hold about a sixth. This chain uses TRBV7-2 with TRBJ1-6; TRBD1 matches at 8 bases. The clonotype was recovered from a woman aged 50 to 60 with acute or convalescent COVID-19. Source material: peripheral blood. The CDR3 loop reads CASSLGAGGINSPLHF. In DNA form, the CDR3 reads TGTGCCAGCAGCTTAGGAGCAGGGGGCATCAATTCACCCCTCCACTTT.